Here is one T cell receptor (beta chain) with its context. A much larger clone differs from this one at a single base, so this may be a read error. For naive CD8 T cells, sorting used the CD8+CD4-CCR7+CD45RA+ phenotype. Each CDR3 protein is one row after TCRdb ran MiXCR on the PCR reads. The data contain just under 65,000 distinct CDR3 sequences, 15% to 20% of them singletons. Per germline, CDR1 SGDLS and CDR2 YYNGEE. The CDR3 spans 16 residues. This sample is drawn from a study of molecular identifiers for immune sequencing clone quantification. The clonotype originates from a human donor in good health. Some libraries in this study had Jurkat cell RNA spiked in. The chain recombines TRBV9 with TRBJ2-2, with 12 positions matching TRBD2. The specimen sequenced was naive CD8+ T cells from blood, with Jurkat cell RNA spiked in. Subset: FACS-sorted CD8+CD4-CCR7+CD45RA+ naive T cells. The CDR3 region has the DNA TGTGCCAGCAGCGTATGGACTAGCGGGGTTACCGGGGGGCTGTTTTTT. Translation gives CASSVWTSGVTGGLFF.